This TCR beta chain was recorded in a study of blood T cells in healthy people across ages. V shed 7 bases and J 3 bases; nucleotides not matched to a gene: 16. This CDR3 is 17 amino acids long. Looked up from germline, CDR1 is SGHKS and CDR2 is YYEKEE (reference sequence). A second PCR, run for roughly 7 to 12 cycles, used a sample-barcoded 5' primer plus a J-beta primer mix. Via MiXCR, TCRdb re-called the 5' RACE reads, giving one row per CDR3 protein. The sample contains around 800,000 distinct CDR3 sequences, roughly 46% of which appear only once. The gene calls are TRBV5-5 and TRBJ1-1; 9 nucleotides line up with TRBD1. The clonotype originates from a man aged 80 or over in good health. Material: blood. CDR3: CASGLDRGPVVDTEAFF. In DNA, the CDR3 is TGTGCCAGCGGGCTGGACAGGGGCCCCGTCGTGGACACTGAAGCTTTCTTT.